The 17 T cell receptor beta chains presented below share a single source sample, sequenced in a study of blood T cells in healthy people across ages. A second 7 to 11 cycle PCR used barcoded and J-beta primers. TCRdb processed the 5' RACE reads anew with MiXCR; each CDR3 protein has one entry. Among roughly 1.5 million distinct CDR3 sequences listed, 42% were seen once. Sample: blood. Receptors were obtained from a woman between 18 and 30 years old in good health.

This chain links TRBV2 with TRBJ1-5, with D unclear. The V gene's germline CDR1 is SNHLY and CDR2 FYNNEI. Trimming stripped 5 bases from V and 3 bases from J, with 8 bases between. The CDR3 has 13 residues. CDR3 sequence (DNA): TGTGCCAGCAGTCCTATACCCAATCAGCCCCAGCATTTT. Translated: CASSPIPNQPQHF.

The V and J genes are TRBV3-1 and TRBJ2-2; 8 bases line up with TRBD2. From germline, CDR1 is LGHDT and CDR2 YNNKEL (reference sequence). The trim removed 3 bases at V and 4 bases at J, leaving 1 base unmatched. CDR3 length equals 14 residues. The DNA for the CDR3 is TGTGCCAGCAGCCATCTAGCGGGCACCGGGGAGCTGTTTTTT. Amino acid sequence: CASSHLAGTGELFF.

The V call is TRBV29-1, the J call TRBJ2-1; 8 bases are shared with TRBD2. Germline trimming cut 2 bases from V and 2 bases from J; bases unmatched to any gene: 8. This CDR3 region has 16 residues. Germline V gene data show CDR1 as SQVTM and CDR2 as ANQGSEA. The CDR3 here is CSVEFPEGLAYNEQFF. The CDR3 DNA follows: TGCAGCGTTGAATTCCCGGAGGGACTAGCCTACAATGAGCAGTTCTTC.

This clonotype was picked up many times. The chain couples TRBV27 to TRBJ2-3; tentatively, D is TRBD1 (6 bases). V was shortened by 6 bases and J by 3 bases, with 13 bases between the two germline ends. This CDR3 is built from 14 residues. Germline V gene sequence: CDR1 MNHEY, CDR2 SMNVEV (reference sequence). CDR3 amino acids: CASSLLDRTDTQYF. DNA for the CDR3: TGTGCCAGCAGCTTACTGGACAGAACAGATACGCAGTATTTT.

This clonotype was observed once. J is TRBJ1-5 and V is TRBV30, with 11 bases aligning to TRBD1. Germline trimming cut 0 bases from V and 0 bases from J; bases unmatched to any gene: 7. The CDR3 is 18 amino acids. Germline loops: CDR1 GTSNPN, CDR2 SVGIG (reference sequence). The CDR3 coding sequence is TGTGCCTGGAGTGTACGGGACAGGGGGACGTATAGCAATCAGCCCCAGCATTTT. It yields the protein CAWSVRDRGTYSNQPQHF.

This clonotype was counted a few times. The chain joins TRBV6-5 to TRBJ2-1, with D possibly TRBD1 on 5 matching bases. Between the trimmed V and J ends, which lost 5 bases and 10 bases, there was a span of 12 bases. The V gene's germline CDR1 is MNHEY and CDR2 SVGAGI. The CDR3 extends over 12 amino acids. CDR3 bases: TGTGCCAGCAGTGTGCAGGGCGGAGAGCAGTTCTTC. Translation: CASSVQGGEQFF.

This clonotype was observed a handful of times. The rearrangement uses TRBV29-1 and TRBJ2-3; D possibly corresponds to TRBD1 (6 bases). The CDR3 length is 15 residues. Per the germline V gene, CDR1 is SQVTM and CDR2 is ANQGSEA. V shed 3 bases and J shed 2 bases, with 15 bases lying between them. CDR3 amino acids: CSVDFRTDPTDTQYF. CDR3 DNA sequence: TGCAGCGTTGATTTTCGGACAGACCCCACAGATACGCAGTATTTT.

The rearrangement joins TRBV20-1 to TRBJ1-1; TRBD1 is a possible D gene (5 bases). Germline CDR1 DFQATT, CDR2 SNEGSKA (reference sequence). Trimming stripped 5 bases from V and 6 bases from J, with 16 bases between. This CDR3 has 13 amino acids. The CDR3 nucleotides are TGCAGTGCTGGTCGCAGGGCAAACCCTGAAGCTTTCTTT. Its protein is CSAGRRANPEAFF.

There are many counts of this clonotype. The chain is built from TRBV29-1 and TRBJ2-1; 8 nucleotides match TRBD2. Germline V lookup: CDR1 SQVTM, CDR2 ANQGSEA. The CDR3 contains 15 residues. The V gene end was trimmed by 4 bases and the J gene end by 2 bases; junction bases not matched to a gene: 7. The CDR3 sequence: CSVGGTRTTYNEQFF. In nucleotides, the CDR3 is TGCAGCGTTGGGGGGACTAGAACCACCTACAATGAGCAGTTCTTC.

For this clonotype: Relative to the germline gene, one junction end is altered; a read error may explain this. This sequence joins TRBV11-2 and TRBJ2-5; 8 bases map to TRBD2. Germline lookup yields CDR1 SGHAT and CDR2 FQNNGV. There are 16 residues in the CDR3. The CDR3 coding sequence is TGTGCCAGCAGCTTAGTCCTAGCGGGCCTCCAAGCGACCCAGTACTTC. Protein product: CASSLVLAGLQATQYF.

A word on this clonotype: It may be a read error: a sequence one base away is much more abundant. The rearrangement joins TRBV20-1 to TRBJ2-7; 10 nucleotides agree with TRBD2. Germline V gene sequence: CDR1 DFQATT, CDR2 SNEGSKA (reference sequence). The trim removed 3 bases at V and 2 bases at J, leaving 4 bases unmatched. CDR3 length equals 14 residues. CDR3 residues: CSASASGGTYEQYF. DNA of the CDR3: TGCAGTGCTAGTGCTAGCGGGGGAACCTACGAGCAGTACTTC.

The genes are TRBV7-2 and TRBJ2-4; 9 nucleotides line up with TRBD2. TRBJ2-7 matches the DNA end more closely, so the J call is doubtful. CDR1 SGHTA and CDR2 FQGNSA come from the germline V gene. CDR3 size: 14 residues. The CDR3 bases are TGTGCCAGCAGCGATCAGCGGGGGGCCTACGAGCAGTACTTC. Translation gives CASSDQRGAYEQYF.

The chain couples TRBV5-1 to TRBJ2-2; D is unclear. Germline V gene data show CDR1 as SGHRS and CDR2 as YFSETQ. This CDR3 has 15 residues. The V end was cut by 0 bases, the J end by 7 bases, with 13 bases between. The CDR3 nucleotides are TGCGCCAGCAGCTTGGCCCTCGCTAGTCACGGGGAGCTGTTTTTT. Protein product: CASSLALASHGELFF.

This chain uses TRBV7-9 with TRBJ2-3, with D perhaps given as TRBD1 or TRBD2 (6 bases each). The CDR3 length is 14 residues. V was cut by 8 bases and J by 6 bases, with 18 bases left in between. Germline CDR1 is SEHNR and CDR2 is FQNEAQ (reference sequence). Here the CDR3 reads CASQQVGGLDTQYF. The CDR3 DNA reads as TGTGCCAGCCAACAGGTGGGGGGCCTTGATACGCAGTATTTT.

The chain recombines TRBV12-3 or TRBV12-4 with TRBJ1-1; D might be TRBD1 (5 bases). CDR3 length: 16 residues. Trimming left V 5 bases short and J 5 bases short, with 21 bases between. The CDR3 DNA is TGTGCCAGCAGTGGGGGACTAGGGGTGGTGCGGACTGAAGCTTTCTTT. This codes for CASSGGLGVVRTEAFF.

This clonotype was found once. The chain uses TRBV6-6 and TRBJ1-1; D is possibly TRBD1 (6 bases). The CDR3 spans 16 residues. Germline V gene data show CDR1 as MNHNY and CDR2 as SVGAGI (reference sequence). The V end lost 5 bases, the J end lost 3 bases, and 19 bases lay between the germline ends. CDR3 amino acids: CASSKQGLRADTEAFF. The CDR3 nucleotides read TGTGCCAGCAGTAAACAGGGCCTCCGGGCGGACACTGAAGCTTTCTTT.

The chain couples TRBV9 to TRBJ2-4, with D perhaps TRBD1 or TRBD2 (5 bases each). The DNA end is a closer match to TRBJ2-7, so the J assignment may be wrong. Germline V gene data show CDR1 as SGDLS and CDR2 as YYNGEE. This CDR3 comprises 14 residues. CDR3 loop: CASSAGPRPYEQYF. CDR3 sequence (DNA): TGTGCCAGCAGCGCGGGACCACGACCATACGAGCAGTACTTC.